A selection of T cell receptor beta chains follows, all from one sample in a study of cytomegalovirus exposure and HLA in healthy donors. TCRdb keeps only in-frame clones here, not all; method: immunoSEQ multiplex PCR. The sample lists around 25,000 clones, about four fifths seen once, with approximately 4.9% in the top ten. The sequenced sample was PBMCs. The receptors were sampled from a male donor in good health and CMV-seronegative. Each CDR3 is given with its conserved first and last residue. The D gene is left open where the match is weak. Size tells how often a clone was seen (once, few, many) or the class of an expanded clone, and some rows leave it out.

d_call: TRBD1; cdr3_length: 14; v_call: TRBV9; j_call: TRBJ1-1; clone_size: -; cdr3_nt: TGTGCCAGCAGCGTAGGAAACAGGGGGACTGAAGCTTTCTTT; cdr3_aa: CASSVGNRGTEAFF
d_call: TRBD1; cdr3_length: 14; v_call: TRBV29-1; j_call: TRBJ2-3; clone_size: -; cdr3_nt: TGCAGCGTAGGGACAGGGGGAATGGCAGATACGCAGTATTTT; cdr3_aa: CSVGTGGMADTQYF
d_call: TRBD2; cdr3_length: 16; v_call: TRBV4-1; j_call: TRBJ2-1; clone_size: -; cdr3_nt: TGCGCCAGCAGCCAAGATCCAGCGGGGGGGCGCAATGAGCAGTTCTTC; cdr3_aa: CASSQDPAGGRNEQFF
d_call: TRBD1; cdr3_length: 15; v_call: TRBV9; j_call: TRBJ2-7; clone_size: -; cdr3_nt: TGTGCCAGCAGCGTAGGGACAGGGGTAGAGTACGAGCAGTACTTC; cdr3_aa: CASSVGTGVEYEQYF
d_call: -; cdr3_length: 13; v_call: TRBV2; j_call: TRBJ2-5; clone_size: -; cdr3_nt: TGTGCCAGCAGGAGGGACTGGCGGGAGACCCAGTACTTC; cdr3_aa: CASRRDWRETQYF
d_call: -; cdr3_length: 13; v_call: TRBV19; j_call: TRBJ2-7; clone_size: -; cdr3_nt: TGTGCCAGTAGTGCGGGCCCCGGGAGCGAGCAGTACTTC; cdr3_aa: CASSAGPGSEQYF
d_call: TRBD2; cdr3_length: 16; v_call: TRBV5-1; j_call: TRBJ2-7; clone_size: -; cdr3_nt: TGCGCCAGCAGCTTGGGAGCGGCGGGAGGAACCTACGAGCAGTACTTC; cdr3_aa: CASSLGAAGGTYEQYF
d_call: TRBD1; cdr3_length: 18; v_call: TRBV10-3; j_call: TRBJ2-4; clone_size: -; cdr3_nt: TGTGCCATCAGTGAGAACAGGGGAGCGAGGGGTACCAAAAACATTCAGTACTTC; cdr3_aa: CAISENRGARGTKNIQYF
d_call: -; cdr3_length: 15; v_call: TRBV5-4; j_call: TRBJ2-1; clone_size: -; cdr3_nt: TGTGCCAGCAGCCCTGACGGGGGTACCTACAATGAGCAGTTCTTC; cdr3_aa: CASSPDGGTYNEQFF
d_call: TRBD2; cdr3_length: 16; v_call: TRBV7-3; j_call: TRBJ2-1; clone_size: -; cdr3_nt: TGTGCCAGCAGCTTAGGGTCAGCGGGGGGGCTCAATGAGCAGTTCTTC; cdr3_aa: CASSLGSAGGLNEQFF
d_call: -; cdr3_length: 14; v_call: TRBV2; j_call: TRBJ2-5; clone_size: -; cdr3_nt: TGTGCCAGCAGGTTGGACAAGTTGCAAGAGACCCAGTACTTC; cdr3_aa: CASRLDKLQETQYF
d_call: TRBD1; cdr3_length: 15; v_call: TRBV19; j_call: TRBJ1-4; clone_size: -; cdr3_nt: TGTGCCAGGCGGGACAGGGGGCACCAGGATGAAAAACTGTTTTTT; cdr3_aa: CARRDRGHQDEKLFF
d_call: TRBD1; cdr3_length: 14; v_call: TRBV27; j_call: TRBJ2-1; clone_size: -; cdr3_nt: TGTGCCAGCAAACCGGGACAGCCCTACAATGAGCAGTTCTTC; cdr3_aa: CASKPGQPYNEQFF
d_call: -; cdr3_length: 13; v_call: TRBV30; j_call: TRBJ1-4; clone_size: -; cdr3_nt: TGTGCCTGGCGGTTTGCAACTAATGAAAAACTGTTTTTT; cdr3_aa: CAWRFATNEKLFF
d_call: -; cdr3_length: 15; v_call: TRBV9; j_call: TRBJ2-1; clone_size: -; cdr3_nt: TGTGCCAGCAGCGTATGGGAGGGGGCCTACAATGAGCAGTTCTTC; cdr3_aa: CASSVWEGAYNEQFF
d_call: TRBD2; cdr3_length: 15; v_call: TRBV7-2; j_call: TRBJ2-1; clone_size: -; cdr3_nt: TGTGCCAGCAGCTTAGGGACTAGCGGGGGCTATGAGCAGTTCTTC; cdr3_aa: CASSLGTSGGYEQFF
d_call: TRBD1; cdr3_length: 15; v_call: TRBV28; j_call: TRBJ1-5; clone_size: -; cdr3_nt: TGTGCCAGCAGGACCCAGGGGGTTAGCAATCAGCCCCAGCATTTT; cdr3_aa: CASRTQGVSNQPQHF
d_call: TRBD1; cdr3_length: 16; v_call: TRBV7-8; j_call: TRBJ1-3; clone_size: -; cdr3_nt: TGTGCCAGCAGCCCCCGACAGGGACCGAATGGAAACACCATATATTTT; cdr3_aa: CASSPRQGPNGNTIYF
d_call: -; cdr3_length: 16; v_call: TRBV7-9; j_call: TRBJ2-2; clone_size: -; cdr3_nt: TGTGCCAGCAGCCCAGCTGGGGGCCCGAACACCGGGGAGCTGTTTTTT; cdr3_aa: CASSPAGGPNTGELFF
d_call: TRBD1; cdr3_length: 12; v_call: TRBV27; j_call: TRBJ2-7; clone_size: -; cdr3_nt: TGTGCCAGCAGTTCGACAGGGAACGAGCAGTACTTC; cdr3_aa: CASSSTGNEQYF
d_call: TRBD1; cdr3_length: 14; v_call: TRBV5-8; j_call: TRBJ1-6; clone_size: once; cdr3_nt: TGTGCCAGCAGCCGTACAGGGGTCAATTCACCCCTCCACTTT; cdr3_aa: CASSRTGVNSPLHF
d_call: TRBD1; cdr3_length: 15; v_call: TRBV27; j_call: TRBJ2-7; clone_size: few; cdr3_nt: TGTGCCAGCACCTACAAGGGACAGGGGTCCTACGAGCAGTACTTC; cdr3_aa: CASTYKGQGSYEQYF
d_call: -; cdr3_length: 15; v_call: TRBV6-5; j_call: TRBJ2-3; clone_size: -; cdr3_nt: TGTGCCAGCAGTCCCTTCCCAAAGCCCACAGATACGCAGTATTTT; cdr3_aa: CASSPFPKPTDTQYF
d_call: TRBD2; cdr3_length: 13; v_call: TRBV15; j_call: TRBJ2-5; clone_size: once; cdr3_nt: TGTGCCACGGGACTAGCGGGGCAAGAGACCCAGTACTTC; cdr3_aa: CATGLAGQETQYF
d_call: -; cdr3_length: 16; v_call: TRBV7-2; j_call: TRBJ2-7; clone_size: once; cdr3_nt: TGTGCCAGCAGCTTAGACCCTCCGGCAGGGACTTACGAGCAGTACTTC; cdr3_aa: CASSLDPPAGTYEQYF